This T cell receptor beta chain was captured in a study of blood T cell repertoires in COVID-19. Study information: Samples came from the United States, Italy and Spain, spanning acute and convalescent COVID-19.

Trimming pared 7 bases from V and 7 bases from J, leaving 15 bases between. The CDR3 spans 14 residues. The germline gives CDR1 SGDLS, CDR2 YYNGEE. In its sample, this clone was seen a few times. In the authors' workflow: Amplification of reference gene primers was used by the study to estimate nucleated cell counts. This table comes from immunoSEQ multiplex PCR, and its TCRdb copy is limited to in-frame clones, with some not included. V, J and clone size were drawn from that table, and D and trimming were deduced from the DNA. The data contain fewer than 400,000 clones, 65% to 85% of them singletons.

The chain joins TRBV9 to TRBJ1-6; D is possibly TRBD1 (6 bases). Sequenced: peripheral blood. The receptor's source is a man aged 25-45 years with active or convalescent COVID-19. The CDR3: CASRQGGGNSPLHF. Written as DNA, the CDR3 is TGTGCCAGCCGCCAAGGGGGTGGCAATTCACCCCTCCACTTT.